These T cell receptor beta chains were read from a single sample in a study of shared clonotypes between healthy human individuals. TCRdb's table, derived via immunoSEQ multiplex PCR, lists solely in-frame clones and lacks some. The sample lists more than 400,000 clones; roughly 95% were seen once. Source material: naive CD4+ T cells sorted from blood. The receptors originated from a woman aged 25 to 39 in good health. Both conserved end residues are trimmed from each CDR3. Some rows have no size entry. The others give once, few or many, or a class for an expanded clone.

clone_size: -
j_call: TRBJ2-7
v_call: TRBV19
cdr3_aa: ASSIDGGPYEQY

clone_size: -
j_call: TRBJ2-3
v_call: TRBV10-1
cdr3_aa: ASSEWGIGTDTQY

clone_size: -
j_call: TRBJ1-4
v_call: TRBV5-6
cdr3_aa: ASSFGTGKGNEKLF

clone_size: -
j_call: TRBJ2-7
v_call: TRBV6-1
cdr3_aa: ASSEPGQGAYEQY

clone_size: -
j_call: TRBJ2-1
v_call: TRBV29-1
cdr3_aa: SVLGPGRNEQF

clone_size: -
j_call: TRBJ2-7
v_call: TRBV19
cdr3_aa: ATHLIGGGNSYEQY

clone_size: -
j_call: TRBJ2-5
v_call: TRBV19
cdr3_aa: ASSIGLAGETQY

clone_size: -
j_call: TRBJ2-5
v_call: TRBV7-9
cdr3_aa: ASRSGIYSETQY

clone_size: -
j_call: TRBJ2-7
v_call: TRBV28
cdr3_aa: ASRTSSGRSYEQY

clone_size: once
j_call: TRBJ1-6
v_call: TRBV4-1
cdr3_aa: ASSQTGYNSPLH

clone_size: -
j_call: TRBJ1-5
v_call: TRBV6-1
cdr3_aa: ASSESGVGNQPQH

clone_size: -
j_call: TRBJ2-3
v_call: TRBV28
cdr3_aa: ASSGGQLTDTQY

clone_size: -
j_call: TRBJ2-6
v_call: TRBV18
cdr3_aa: ASSLEISGANVLT

clone_size: -
j_call: TRBJ2-6
v_call: TRBV4-1
cdr3_aa: ASSQKGKGTISGANVLT

clone_size: -
j_call: TRBJ1-2
v_call: TRBV18
cdr3_aa: ASSPRDRLGPGYT

clone_size: -
j_call: TRBJ2-5
v_call: TRBV5-1
cdr3_aa: ASSLQTSGTPETQY

clone_size: -
j_call: TRBJ1-1
v_call: TRBV7-2
cdr3_aa: ASSPRTGRWMNTEAF

clone_size: -
j_call: TRBJ2-1
v_call: TRBV4-1
cdr3_aa: ASSQDVAGSFRYEQF

clone_size: once
j_call: TRBJ1-2
v_call: TRBV27
cdr3_aa: ASSATGMAGYT

clone_size: -
j_call: -
v_call: TRBV30
cdr3_aa: AWSKDSSYEQY

clone_size: -
j_call: TRBJ1-2
v_call: TRBV6-4
cdr3_aa: ASSSYPSYGYT

clone_size: -
j_call: TRBJ1-2
v_call: TRBV27
cdr3_aa: ASSLSTPSDGDGYT

clone_size: -
j_call: TRBJ2-7
v_call: TRBV28
cdr3_aa: ASSRTSGRSYEQY

clone_size: few
j_call: TRBJ1-5
v_call: TRBV6-1
cdr3_aa: ASSDRRVQPQH

clone_size: -
j_call: TRBJ2-3
v_call: TRBV18
cdr3_aa: ASSPLGETDTQY

clone_size: -
j_call: TRBJ2-2
v_call: TRBV7-8
cdr3_aa: ASSLARERTGELF

clone_size: -
j_call: TRBJ1-4
v_call: TRBV6-5
cdr3_aa: ASSPGGSGEKLF

clone_size: -
j_call: TRBJ1-2
v_call: TRBV6-1
cdr3_aa: ASRGPGGLYYGYT

clone_size: -
j_call: TRBJ2-2
v_call: TRBV5-1
cdr3_aa: ASSLVGGETGELF

clone_size: -
j_call: TRBJ2-1
v_call: TRBV7-9
cdr3_aa: ASSLGWLGNYNEQF

clone_size: -
j_call: TRBJ1-1
v_call: TRBV10-1
cdr3_aa: ASSAIGASDTEAF

clone_size: -
j_call: TRBJ2-3
v_call: TRBV13
cdr3_aa: ASSLAGSGSPDTQY

clone_size: once
j_call: TRBJ2-3
v_call: TRBV7-2
cdr3_aa: ASSLEASGIVAQY

clone_size: -
j_call: TRBJ2-2
v_call: TRBV5-1
cdr3_aa: ASSSAVDSKNTGELF

clone_size: -
j_call: TRBJ1-2
v_call: TRBV19
cdr3_aa: ASSIFPKANYGYT

clone_size: once
j_call: TRBJ1-5
v_call: TRBV6-1
cdr3_aa: ASSLVDRGNQPQH

clone_size: -
j_call: TRBJ2-1
v_call: TRBV7-3
cdr3_aa: ASSVGLAGGLKEQF

clone_size: -
j_call: -
v_call: TRBV11-2
cdr3_aa: ASSLGRGSYEQY

clone_size: -
j_call: TRBJ2-2
v_call: TRBV29-1
cdr3_aa: SVEGLAGSTGELF

clone_size: -
j_call: TRBJ1-5
v_call: TRBV7-2
cdr3_aa: ASSLRQGDQPQH

clone_size: -
j_call: TRBJ1-5
v_call: TRBV28
cdr3_aa: ASRRGQGIQPQH

clone_size: -
j_call: TRBJ2-7
v_call: TRBV4-1
cdr3_aa: ASSQPPGPSYEQY

clone_size: -
j_call: TRBJ2-6
v_call: TRBV7-6
cdr3_aa: ASSWRGRGSSGANVLT

clone_size: -
j_call: TRBJ2-7
v_call: TRBV27
cdr3_aa: ASSRTGSNYEQY

clone_size: -
j_call: TRBJ2-7
v_call: TRBV18
cdr3_aa: ASSAQGIDEQY

clone_size: -
j_call: TRBJ2-5
v_call: TRBV6-5
cdr3_aa: ASSPRGVRETQY

clone_size: -
j_call: TRBJ2-1
v_call: TRBV18
cdr3_aa: ASSPRSGDNEQF

clone_size: -
j_call: TRBJ2-1
v_call: TRBV5-4
cdr3_aa: ASRRAGGPGDEQF

clone_size: -
j_call: TRBJ1-2
v_call: TRBV5-4
cdr3_aa: ASSLGWSQYGYT

clone_size: -
j_call: TRBJ2-1
v_call: TRBV7-8
cdr3_aa: ASSTFQRGSSYNEQF

clone_size: once
j_call: -
v_call: TRBV7-9
cdr3_aa: ASSINLYEQY

clone_size: -
j_call: TRBJ2-3
v_call: TRBV9
cdr3_aa: ASSVGVADTQY

clone_size: -
j_call: TRBJ1-2
v_call: TRBV28
cdr3_aa: ASSWGEGAGYGYT

clone_size: -
j_call: TRBJ1-1
v_call: TRBV5-1
cdr3_aa: ASSLVEGGLNTEAF

clone_size: -
j_call: TRBJ2-7
v_call: TRBV7-3
cdr3_aa: ASSLNVDSGNEQY